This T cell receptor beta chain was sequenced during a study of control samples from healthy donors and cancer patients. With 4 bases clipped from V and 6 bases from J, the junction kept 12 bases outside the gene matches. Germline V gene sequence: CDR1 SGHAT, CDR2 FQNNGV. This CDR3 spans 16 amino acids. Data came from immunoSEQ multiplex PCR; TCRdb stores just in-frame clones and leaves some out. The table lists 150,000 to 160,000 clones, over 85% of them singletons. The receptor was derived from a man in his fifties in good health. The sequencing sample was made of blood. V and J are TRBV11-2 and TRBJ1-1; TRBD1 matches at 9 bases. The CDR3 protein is CASSSVSRDRDPEAFF. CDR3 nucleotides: TGTGCCAGCAGCTCCGTCAGCCGGGACAGGGATCCTGAAGCTTTCTTT.